The rows below give T cell receptor beta chains drawn from one sample of a study of memory CD4+ T cells and cytomegalovirus serostatus. Assay: immunoSEQ multiplex PCR; the TCRdb copy retains only in-frame clones and omits some. The sample gives approximately 47,000 clones, around 78% of which show up once; 0.75% to 0.9% is in the top ten. Source material: memory CD4+ T cells from blood. The receptors derive from an adult in good health and CMV-seronegative. Both conserved end residues are part of each CDR3. Fields, in order: D gene, CDR3 length, J gene, clone size, V gene, CDR3 protein, CDR3 DNA. A D gene is named only where the DNA matches it firmly. Clone size is not always given. Where it is, it says once, few, many or a class for expanded clones.

>-|14|TRBJ2-7|-|TRBV5-4
CASSLDRISYEQYF
TGTGCCAGCAGCTTGGACAGGATCTCCTACGAGCAGTACTTC
>-|13|TRBJ2-3|-|TRBV7-9
CASSPKWADTQYF
TGTGCCAGCAGCCCAAAATGGGCAGATACGCAGTATTTT
>TRBD2|12|TRBJ2-3|-|TRBV25-1
CASGLAVNTQYF
TGTGCCAGTGGACTAGCAGTCAATACGCAGTATTTT
>TRBD2|17|TRBJ2-5|-|TRBV4-2
CASSQDHTAGTQETQYF
TGTGCCAGCAGCCAAGATCATACAGCGGGGACCCAAGAGACCCAGTACTTC
>-|13|TRBJ1-2|-|TRBV28
CASSLPVLYGYTF
TGTGCCAGCAGTTTACCAGTGCTCTATGGCTACACCTTC
>-|13|TRBJ2-6|-|TRBV7-8
CASKRSGANVLTF
TGTGCCAGCAAGCGGTCTGGGGCCAACGTCCTGACTTTC
>-|15|TRBJ2-5|-|TRBV5-4
CASSYIRGSQETQYF
TGTGCCAGCAGCTATATCAGGGGCTCGCAAGAGACCCAGTACTTC
>-|16|TRBJ1-1|-|TRBV28
CASSLLGHRGRAEAFF
TGTGCCAGCAGTTTATTGGGCCATAGAGGCCGGGCTGAAGCTTTCTTT
>-|13|TRBJ2-7|-|TRBV10-2
CASSGVLAGEQYF
TGCGCCAGCAGTGGGGTCCTAGCAGGCGAGCAGTACTTC
>TRBD2|17|TRBJ2-7|-|TRBV7-8
CASSPAGGAAASYEQYF
TGTGCCAGCAGCCCAGCGGGGGGGGCAGCTGCTTCCTACGAGCAGTACTTC
>TRBD2|18|TRBJ2-2|-|TRBV18
CASSPKIQRGTNTGELFF
TGTGCCAGCTCACCAAAAATCCAGCGGGGGACGAACACCGGGGAGCTGTTTTTT
>-|17|TRBJ2-5|once|TRBV5-4
CASSLVPSTGMQETQYF
TGTGCCAGCAGCTTGGTCCCCAGCACCGGAATGCAAGAGACCCAGTACTTC
>-|15|TRBJ2-4|-|TRBV18
CASSPQEGTKNIQYF
TGTGCCAGCTCACCACAGGAGGGAACCAAAAACATTCAGTACTTC
>TRBD2|15|TRBJ2-1|-|TRBV18
CASSPVGDSGGEQFF
TGTGCCAGCTCACCGGTAGGGGACTCCGGGGGGGAGCAGTTCTTC
>-|16|TRBJ2-1|-|TRBV29-1
CSTSLLAVGTHNEQFF
TGCAGCACATCCCTACTAGCCGTTGGAACCCACAATGAGCAGTTCTTC
>TRBD2|11|TRBJ2-5|-|TRBV30
CAWNWGGTQYF
TGTGCCTGGAATTGGGGGGGGACCCAGTACTTC
>TRBD2|16|TRBJ2-3|-|TRBV5-1
CASSLGTSGNTDTQYF
TGCGCCAGCAGCCTTGGGACTAGCGGGAACACAGATACGCAGTATTTT
>-|15|TRBJ2-6|-|TRBV5-1
CASRDGVSGANVLTF
TGCGCCAGCAGAGACGGGGTTTCTGGGGCCAACGTCCTGACTTTC
>TRBD2|17|TRBJ2-5|-|TRBV27
CASRETSGGARIGTQYF
TGTGCCAGCAGGGAGACTAGCGGGGGGGCCCGGATCGGGACCCAGTACTTC
>-|13|TRBJ1-2|-|TRBV28
CASSSGFRYGYTF
TGTGCCAGCAGTTCGGGTTTTAGATATGGCTACACCTTC
>TRBD1|17|TRBJ2-1|-|TRBV2
CASSEGDRGISYNEQFF
TGTGCCAGCAGTGAAGGAGACAGGGGTATATCCTACAATGAGCAGTTCTTC
>-|14|TRBJ2-5|-|TRBV7-2
CASSSRQLQETQYF
TGTGCCAGCAGCTCCCGACAGCTCCAAGAGACCCAGTACTTC
>TRBD2|16|TRBJ2-1|-|TRBV9
CASSAVLAGAYNEQFF
TGTGCCAGCAGCGCGGTCCTAGCGGGGGCCTACAATGAGCAGTTCTTC
>-|12|TRBJ1-5|once|TRBV5-6
CASSSDAQPQHF
TGTGCCAGCAGCTCTGACGCCCAGCCCCAGCATTTT
>-|13|TRBJ2-7|-|TRBV10-3
CAIRIAGADEQYF
TGTGCCATCAGGATCGCAGGGGCGGACGAGCAGTACTTC
>-|16|TRBJ2-7|-|TRBV14
CASSPRTFAPPNEQYF
TGTGCCAGCAGTCCGAGGACATTTGCCCCTCCCAACGAGCAGTACTTC
>-|11|TRBJ1-2|medium-sized|TRBV28
CASRSNYGYTF
TGTGCCAGCAGGTCGAACTATGGCTACACCTTC
>-|13|TRBJ2-7|-|TRBV6-6
CASRHRDSYEQYF
TGTGCCAGCAGGCACAGGGACTCCTACGAGCAGTACTTC